The 9 T cell receptor beta chains below were found in one sample sequenced in a study of blood T cell repertoires in COVID-19. Produced via immunoSEQ multiplex PCR; TCRdb's table is partial and in-frame only. The sample gives about 200,000 clones, approximately 78% of which show up once; about 5.6% is in the top ten. Sequencing input: peripheral blood. These receptors were collected from a woman in her 70s with COVID-19, enrolled during active disease.

The chain recombines TRBV7-2 with TRBJ1-1; D gene ambiguous. Germline CDR1 reads SGHTA; CDR2 reads FQGNSA. The V end lost 2 bases, the J end lost 0 bases, and 13 bases lay between the germline ends. CDR3 length equals 16 residues. The CDR3 DNA is TGTGCCAGCAGCTTAACGACACCCTCCATGAACACTGAAGCTTTCTTT. It codes for CASSLTTPSMNTEAFF. Supplemented by reference TRBV7-2 and TRBJ1-1, the full variable domain reads GAGVSQSPSNKVTEKGKDVELRCDPISGHTALYWYRQSLGQGLEFLIYFQGNSAPDKSGLPSDRFSAERTGGSVSTLTIQRTQQEDSAVYLCASSLTTPSMNTEAFFGQGTRLTVV.

This chain joins TRBV6-5 and TRBJ1-5, with 7 bases fitting TRBD1. Trimming cost V 9 bases and J 3 bases; bases outside gene matches: 11. The CDR3 totals 15 residues. Germline CDR1 is MNHEY and CDR2 is SVGAGI. The chain's CDR3 is CASVDGTASNQPQHF. The CDR3 coding sequence is TGTGCCAGTGTGGACGGGACAGCCTCCAATCAGCCCCAGCATTTT.

V and J are TRBV28 and TRBJ2-1, with 9 bases identical to TRBD2. Losses at the gene ends were 5 bases for V and 5 bases for J; bases not matched to a gene: 7. CDR3 length: 15 amino acids. CDR1 is MDHEN and CDR2 is SYDVKM in the germline V gene. The CDR3 sequence: CASSLSGRPHNEQFF. CDR3 in DNA: TGTGCCAGCAGTCTTAGCGGGAGACCTCACAATGAGCAGTTCTTC.

J is TRBJ1-5 and V is TRBV10-3; D uncertain. Germline loops: CDR1 ENHRY, CDR2 SYGVKD. V shed 0 bases and J shed 3 bases, with 9 bases lying between them. The CDR3 loop spans 15 amino acids. CDR3 in amino acids: CAISESAGNNQPQHF. The CDR3 DNA is TGTGCCATCAGTGAGTCTGCAGGAAACAATCAGCCCCAGCATTTT.

The gene calls are TRBV10-3 and TRBJ2-7, with 12 nucleotides matching TRBD2. The junction had 6 bases not matched to a gene; V was cut back by 4 bases and J by 5 bases. The germline V gene encodes CDR1 ENHRY and CDR2 SYGVKD. The CDR3 sequence is 15 residues long. The chain's CDR3 is CAISGLAGGPNEQYF. CDR3 sequence (DNA): TGTGCCATCAGTGGGCTAGCGGGAGGGCCCAACGAGCAGTACTTC.

The table lists this clone with a few counts. At the DNA level, this CDR3 is encoded by other sequences in the same sample as well. The chain is built from TRBV14 and TRBJ2-5; D is undetermined. The CDR3 is 11 amino acids. Trimming left V 4 bases short and J 5 bases short, with 5 bases between. The germline CDR1 and CDR2 sequences are SGHDN and FVKESK. CDR3 coding DNA: TGTGCCAGCAGCCCCGGGGAGACCCAGTACTTC. Its translation is CASSPGETQYF.

The chain employs TRBV7-2 and TRBJ2-1; 13 nucleotides line up with TRBD2. V lost 1 base, J lost 9 bases, and 6 bases stayed unmatched. The V gene's germline CDR1 is SGHTA and CDR2 FQGNSA. The CDR3 covers 16 residues. The CDR3 sequence is CASSLETSGRGPEQFF. The CDR3 nucleotides are TGTGCCAGCAGCTTAGAAACTAGCGGGAGGGGTCCTGAGCAGTTCTTC.

The table lists this clone with a few counts. This rearrangement joins TRBV30 to TRBJ1-3; a possible D gene is TRBD1 (6 bases). Trimming removed 3 bases from V and 3 bases from J, with 12 bases in between. The germline V gene has CDR1 GTSNPN and CDR2 SVGIG (reference sequence). The CDR3 extends over 14 amino acids. CDR3 amino acids: CAWRVGGIGNTIYF. In DNA, the CDR3 is TGTGCCTGGAGAGTAGGGGGAATTGGAAACACCATATATTTT.

The chain joins TRBV5-8 to TRBJ1-5; 9 nucleotides agree with TRBD1. This CDR3 is 18 amino acids long. From germline, CDR1 is SGHTS and CDR2 YDEGEE. V lost 4 bases, J lost 2 bases, and 13 bases stayed unmatched. The CDR3 spells CASSAHRTGVFGNQPQHF. CDR3 coding DNA: TGTGCCAGCAGCGCCCACCGGACAGGGGTTTTCGGCAATCAGCCCCAGCATTTT.